Listed below are T cell receptor beta chains from one sample, sequenced in a study of blood T cell repertoires in COVID-19. Profiling relied on immunoSEQ multiplex PCR, and the TCRdb table lists in-frame clones only, not all of them. Of some 310,000 clones in the sample, roughly 88% were seen once. The sequenced sample consisted of peripheral blood. The receptors originated from a woman aged 25 to 39 with COVID-19, enrolled during active disease. The CDR3 runs from the conserved cysteine through the conserved F or W. The D gene is left open where the match is weak. Some rows mark clone size as missing; the rest say once, few, many or name a class of expanded clone.

CDR3nt: TGCAGTGCTAGAGATCCAGGGGAAGCTTTCTTT
CDR3aa: CSARDPGEAFF
v_gene: TRBV20-1
d_gene: NA
j_gene: TRBJ1-1
abundance: NA

CDR3nt: TGTGCCAGCAGTTTGACAGGGTACTACGAGCAGTACTTC
CDR3aa: CASSLTGYYEQYF
v_gene: TRBV28
d_gene: TRBD1
j_gene: TRBJ2-7
abundance: NA

CDR3nt: TGTGCCAGCAGCGCTGGACAGGGGGCTGAAAAACTGTTTTTT
CDR3aa: CASSAGQGAEKLFF
v_gene: TRBV9
d_gene: TRBD1
j_gene: TRBJ1-4
abundance: NA

CDR3nt: TGTGCCAGCAGTTTCGTAGTAAACACTGAAGCTTTCTTT
CDR3aa: CASSFVVNTEAFF
v_gene: TRBV27
d_gene: NA
j_gene: TRBJ1-1
abundance: NA

CDR3nt: TGTGCCAGCAGCTTCCCGGGACTAGGAGAGACCCAGTACTTC
CDR3aa: CASSFPGLGETQYF
v_gene: TRBV7-9
d_gene: TRBD2
j_gene: TRBJ2-5
abundance: NA

CDR3nt: TGTGCCAGCAGCTCCCCCGGGACAGGGGAGACTGAAGCTTTCTTT
CDR3aa: CASSSPGTGETEAFF
v_gene: TRBV13
d_gene: TRBD1
j_gene: TRBJ1-1
abundance: NA

CDR3nt: TGTGCCAGCAGCCCTCCCACGACAGGTCCCAACTATGGCTACACCTTC
CDR3aa: CASSPPTTGPNYGYTF
v_gene: TRBV7-8
d_gene: NA
j_gene: TRBJ1-2
abundance: NA

CDR3nt: TGTGCCATCAGTGAGTCTGGGGTAGCGGTAGGTTTTAATGAGCAGTTCTTC
CDR3aa: CAISESGVAVGFNEQFF
v_gene: TRBV10-3
d_gene: NA
j_gene: TRBJ2-1
abundance: NA

CDR3nt: TGTGCCAGCAATACAGTAGCTAATGAAAAACTGTTTTTT
CDR3aa: CASNTVANEKLFF
v_gene: TRBV28
d_gene: NA
j_gene: TRBJ1-4
abundance: NA

CDR3nt: TGTGCCAGCTCACCCGGACAGGGGAGCTCTGGAAACACCATATATTTT
CDR3aa: CASSPGQGSSGNTIYF
v_gene: TRBV18
d_gene: TRBD1
j_gene: TRBJ1-3
abundance: NA

CDR3nt: TGTGCCAGCAGCTTAGCTGGCGGGAGGGGAGCTGAGCAGTTCTTC
CDR3aa: CASSLAGGRGAEQFF
v_gene: TRBV11-2
d_gene: TRBD2
j_gene: TRBJ2-1
abundance: NA

CDR3nt: TGTGCCAGCAGCTCACCCGGACTAGCGGACCGCCGGGAGCAGTTCTTC
CDR3aa: CASSSPGLADRREQFF
v_gene: TRBV27
d_gene: TRBD2
j_gene: TRBJ2-1
abundance: NA

CDR3nt: TGTGCCAGCAGCCGCGGACAGGGATTGAACACTGAAGCTTTCTTT
CDR3aa: CASSRGQGLNTEAFF
v_gene: TRBV5-4
d_gene: TRBD1
j_gene: TRBJ1-1
abundance: few

CDR3nt: TGCGCCAGCAGCGAACAGGGGTCTGAGCAGTTCTTC
CDR3aa: CASSEQGSEQFF
v_gene: TRBV5-1
d_gene: TRBD1
j_gene: TRBJ2-1
abundance: NA

CDR3nt: TGTGCCAGCAGCCCCATCTACGCGGAAGATTTTGTGCAGTACTTC
CDR3aa: CASSPIYAEDFVQYF
v_gene: TRBV4-2
d_gene: NA
j_gene: TRBJ2-7
abundance: NA

CDR3nt: TGTGCCAGCAGTTATCGGGACATGAGCTCTGGAAACACCATATATTTT
CDR3aa: CASSYRDMSSGNTIYF
v_gene: TRBV6-2/TRBV6-3
d_gene: NA
j_gene: TRBJ1-3
abundance: NA

CDR3nt: TGCGCCAGCAGTCAATTTGACAGGGAATCCTACGAGCAGTACTTC
CDR3aa: CASSQFDRESYEQYF
v_gene: TRBV23-1
d_gene: TRBD1
j_gene: TRBJ2-7
abundance: few

CDR3nt: TGTGCCAGCAGCCCTCGACCCCGAGGTGAAGCTTTCTTT
CDR3aa: CASSPRPRGEAFF
v_gene: TRBV11-3
d_gene: NA
j_gene: TRBJ1-1
abundance: NA

CDR3nt: TGTGCCAGCAGCCAAGCATCACGGGAGGGGTGGGAGACCCAGTACTTC
CDR3aa: CASSQASREGWETQYF
v_gene: TRBV4-2
d_gene: TRBD2
j_gene: TRBJ2-5
abundance: NA

CDR3nt: TGCGCCAGCAGAGCAGACAGGGACGATCCCCAGCATTTT
CDR3aa: CASRADRDDPQHF
v_gene: TRBV10-2
d_gene: TRBD1
j_gene: TRBJ1-5
abundance: NA

CDR3nt: TGCAGCGTACCTACAGGGATATATGGCTACACCTTC
CDR3aa: CSVPTGIYGYTF
v_gene: TRBV29-1
d_gene: NA
j_gene: TRBJ1-2
abundance: NA

CDR3nt: TGCAGCGCCATCTCTGGAAACACCATATATTTT
CDR3aa: CSAISGNTIYF
v_gene: TRBV29-1
d_gene: NA
j_gene: TRBJ1-3
abundance: NA

CDR3nt: TGCGCCAGCAGCCCGGGACACCTTAGCTCTGGAAACACCATATATTTT
CDR3aa: CASSPGHLSSGNTIYF
v_gene: TRBV5-1
d_gene: NA
j_gene: TRBJ1-3
abundance: NA

CDR3nt: TGCAGCGTTAATAAGGGGGGCACAGATACGCAGTATTTT
CDR3aa: CSVNKGGTDTQYF
v_gene: TRBV29-1
d_gene: NA
j_gene: TRBJ2-3
abundance: NA

CDR3nt: TGTGCCAGCAGTGCCCCCAGGGGGTTCACAGATACGCAGTATTTT
CDR3aa: CASSAPRGFTDTQYF
v_gene: TRBV25-1
d_gene: TRBD1
j_gene: TRBJ2-3
abundance: once

CDR3nt: TGTGCCAGCAGTTACCAGGGACTGGCTGAAGCTTTCTTT
CDR3aa: CASSYQGLAEAFF
v_gene: TRBV6-5
d_gene: NA
j_gene: TRBJ1-1
abundance: NA

CDR3nt: TGTGCCAGCAGCTACGACACAGCCTACGAGCAGTACTTC
CDR3aa: CASSYDTAYEQYF
v_gene: TRBV5-5
d_gene: NA
j_gene: TRBJ2-7
abundance: NA

CDR3nt: TGCGCCAGCAGCTTTTTACCGACAGGGCGGCAAGAGACCCAGTACTTC
CDR3aa: CASSFLPTGRQETQYF
v_gene: TRBV5-1
d_gene: TRBD1
j_gene: TRBJ2-5
abundance: NA

CDR3nt: TGTGCCAGCAGCTCAGGGACAGTGGGGGAAAAACTGTTTTTT
CDR3aa: CASSSGTVGEKLFF
v_gene: TRBV5-5
d_gene: TRBD1
j_gene: TRBJ1-4
abundance: NA

CDR3nt: TGTGCCAGCAGCTTAGCCAAAACAGGGATCTATGGCTACACCTTC
CDR3aa: CASSLAKTGIYGYTF
v_gene: TRBV7-9
d_gene: NA
j_gene: TRBJ1-2
abundance: NA

CDR3nt: TGCGCCAGCAGCTTACTTGGCGGGACTAATGAAAAACTGTTTTTT
CDR3aa: CASSLLGGTNEKLFF
v_gene: TRBV5-1
d_gene: NA
j_gene: TRBJ1-4
abundance: few

CDR3nt: TGTGCCTGGAGTGTACCAGGGCCTAATGAAAAACTGTTTTTT
CDR3aa: CAWSVPGPNEKLFF
v_gene: TRBV30
d_gene: NA
j_gene: TRBJ1-4
abundance: NA

CDR3nt: TGCGCCAGCAGCCCGGGACAGGGGGGCAATCAGCCCCAGCATTTT
CDR3aa: CASSPGQGGNQPQHF
v_gene: TRBV5-1
d_gene: TRBD1
j_gene: TRBJ1-5
abundance: NA